This TCR beta chain was recorded in a study of T-cell reconstitution after alpha-beta-depleted transplantation in children. The authors prepared the TCRbeta library with unique molecular identifiers. In TCRdb, the PCR reads were re-called with MiXCR into one record per CDR3 protein. The profile shows 350,000 to 450,000 distinct CDR3 sequences, roughly 20% of them singletons. This clonotype has more than one count but fewer than ten. Material: PBMCs from the stem cell graft donor, obtained from the stem cell graft. The receptor was isolated from a human donor who donated a stem cell graft to a child with acute myeloid leukemia.

In DNA, the CDR3 is TGTGCCAGCAGTCCGGACGGCAGAGTCACAGATACGCAGTATTTT. Translation gives CASSPDGRVTDTQYF. The gene calls are TRBV27 and TRBJ2-3; unclear D gene. V lost 5 bases to trimming and J lost 2 bases, with 14 bases between them. CDR1 and CDR2 from the germline V gene are MNHEY and SMNVEV (reference sequence). The CDR3 covers 15 residues.